This T cell receptor beta chain was recorded in a study of blood T cell repertoires in COVID-19. Across the whole study: COVID-19 samples, acute and convalescent, were from the United States, Italy and Spain.

Original methodology: Nucleated cell counts were estimated from reference gene primer amplification. Sequencing used immunoSEQ multiplex PCR; TCRdb keeps in-frame clones, though not all of them. V and J calls and clone size are copied from that table; D and trimming were computed from the DNA. The sample includes 150,000 or so clones, more than 80% seen only once; the top ten take about 0.55%. The sample comprised peripheral blood. The clonotype comes from a middle-aged man with acute or convalescent COVID-19.

CDR3 nucleotide sequence: TGTGCCAGCAGCCCCCTCCGGGGGGCCGCAGGTCCCTCCAATGAGCAGTTCTTC. Protein product: CASSPLRGAAGPSNEQFF. This chain joins TRBV7-2 and TRBJ2-1; D is perhaps TRBD2 (7 bases). Trimming removed 5 bases from V and 6 bases from J, with 26 bases in between. The CDR3 has 18 residues. The V gene's germline CDR1 is SGHTA and CDR2 FQGNSA.